Here is one TCR beta chain with its context. Its antigen is not yet known. No much larger clonotype is one base removed from it; base qualities were not supplied. The method was the immunoSEQ multiplex PCR assay. For the multiplex PCR, a mixture combining 60 forward primers for TCR Vbeta segments and 13 reverse primers for TCR Jbeta segments was used. The CDR3 region of rearranged TCR beta genes was amplified from genomic DNA with a multiplex PCR assay. The amplified TCR beta libraries were sequenced on the Illumina HiSeq System as 87-base-pair reads. Concerning the study's data processing: In a later analysis, tens of millions of unique TCR beta chains were counted across the roughly 670 repertoires, and approximately 9.9 million of these chains were shared by at least two donors. Raw reads were error-corrected and collapsed into unique sequences by a nearest-neighbor algorithm in which closely related sequences were merged to remove PCR and sequencing errors. V, D and J gene segments were assigned by aligning CDR3 sequences to IMGT reference sequences. For a sequence to be retained, at least a six-nucleotide match to both a V gene segment and a J gene segment was required. A rearrangement was called productive if the CDR3 had no stop codons and remained in frame with V and J, and every other rearrangement was called non-productive. Following IMGT convention, CDR3 was defined as the stretch from the second conserved V-encoded cysteine to the conserved J-encoded phenylalanine. The earlier analysis of about 610 of the donors excluded any sequence lacking an unambiguous match to a single V gene segment. In an earlier analysis of 587 of the donors, a V segment was called functional when productive rearrangements were above 56.7%, and segregating when the standard deviation between donors exceeded 5%. A statistical classification framework was built for diagnosing cytomegalovirus status from the catalog of TCR beta chain sequences. A later analysis assigned V and J genes by comparing TCR nucleotide sequences with IMGT/GENE-DB human TR gene sequences. Using the TCRdist pipeline, a later analysis assigned CDR3 sequences along with most-parsimonious VDJ recombination scenarios. In a later analysis, each TCR beta chain was defined by its CDR3 amino acid sequence together with its V-gene family, and reads without a unique V-gene family were excluded. To address suspected cross-contamination and a sequencing artifact, a later analysis removed approximately 590 highly shared, low-generation-probability nucleotide sequences. In a later analysis, a clonal expansion index was calculated for each public chain from normalized within-repertoire ranks of inferred template counts. In a later analysis, generation probabilities were computed using a VDJ recombination model fitted to out-of-frame rearrangements, and the results were checked against IGoR. Hypergeometric tests were used in a later analysis to score TCR-TCR, TCR-HLA and TCR-CMV co-occurrence, with a repertoire-size bias correction applied to the TCR pairs. In a later analysis, false discovery rates were estimated by permuting HLA or CMV assignments 20 times. In a later analysis, co-occurring TCRs were grouped with DBSCAN, and TCRdist sequence similarity was added when clustering was performed within HLA-allele-positive subsets. Co-occurrence clustering excluded repertoires with fewer than 30,000 or more than 120,000 public chains, plus five with anomalous nucleotide sharing. What TCRdb holds here is the immuneACCESS table cut down to in-frame rearrangements. Part of the clones is not present; checked against another copy, under half of the missing clones reflect an unresolved V gene, and the others are unexplained. Clone size and V and J calls were adopted from that table, with D and trimming inferred from the DNA. For this sample there are fewer than 150,000 clones; roughly three quarters appear just once. The ten largest clones capture 4.5% to 5% of the sample.

This sample is part of a study of cytomegalovirus exposure and HLA in healthy donors (dated by TCRdb to about 2017). General notes on the study: An earlier analysis of some 600 of the donors reported roughly 300 Gb of sequence data and about 120 million unique TCR beta sequences obtained from 180 million or so T cells. All discovery cohort repertoires had been generated using a single sequencing platform. In an earlier analysis of 550 to 700 of the donors, high-throughput TCR beta sequencing was used to judge whether each TCR beta V gene segment behaved as functional or pseudogenic. Rather than drawing on any new phenotypic data, the later analysis identified candidate immune exposures from TCR beta sequences and the way those sequences occurred across donors. Among roughly 400 genotyped donors of the cohort, an average of roughly 230,000 unique TCR beta nucleotide sequences was sequenced per donor, of which roughly 18% were non-productive. The aim of the study was to test whether cataloging public T cell receptors could identify signatures of past pathogen exposure. A later analysis re-examined previously published TCR beta repertoires from roughly 720 donors and added high-resolution HLA genotyping to investigate patterns of TCR occurrence. To predict cytomegalovirus infection status, the study brought together high-throughput TCR immunosequencing, statistical association of individual TCRs with disease status, and machine learning. A separate validation cohort of roughly 120 different subjects was used in addition to the roughly 640-subject first cohort. Of the roughly 400 genotyped donors, 75% to 85% were placed in the genetic ancestry cluster associated with self-reported Caucasian donors. Alongside the repertoire data, information on donor age, sex, ethnicity and CMV serostatus was compiled. The study profiled the T cell repertoires of about 640 subjects by immunosequencing and related them to cytomegalovirus serostatus. Class I and class II HLA loci were covered by the typing at four-digit resolution. A later genetic analysis took genome-wide SNP genotypes for about 55% of the 666 donors and used that subset as a discovery cohort. Typing coverage varied by locus: roughly 629-630 donors for A, B, C, DRB1 and DQB1; 500 to 550 for DQA1; over 600 for DPA1; approximately 470 for DPB1. Approximately 310 gigabases of sequencing data and approximately 85 million unique TCR sequences were included in an early release covering around 650 HLA-typed donors. Roughly 5 DR-DQ haplotypes were handled as single units for association and clustering, since linkage in the cohort was strong.

The cohort consisted of 666 healthy bone marrow donors. At the time of sampling, every cohort member was nominally healthy, though immune exposures that went unrecorded were likely present. The donor was CMV seronegative and belonged to the group of approximately 320 seronegative cohort members. A peripheral blood sample was collected from each donor, and TCR beta sequencing was performed on peripheral blood mononuclear cells. The Qiagen DNeasy Blood Extraction Kit was used to extract genomic DNA from the blood cell samples. General conclusions and limits of the study: The sequencing pipeline was judged likely to have produced a cluster of highly shared sequence variants as a technical artifact. In a later analysis, HLA-associated TCR beta chains showed more clonal expansion and lower generation probabilities than non-associated chains that were equally common. The classifier was reported to diagnose cytomegalovirus status with high specificity and sensitivity in both the original cohort and the validation cohort. The only immune exposure information available for the cohort was CMV serostatus. It was suggested by the authors that the approach could potentially be generalized to other disease states and immunological phenotypes. Only TCR beta chains were sequenced in this cohort, and the absence of alpha or paired-chain data limited detectable features. Some IMGT-functional V segments, including TRBV6-2 and TRBV6-3, could not be told apart with the 87-base-pair reads, so those segments were excluded. While some public TCRs were present in many individuals, most TCR sequences turned up only very rarely across donors. In vitro tests confirmed that a few of the cytomegalovirus-associated TCR beta chains recognize cytomegalovirus antigens. Seventeen rarely observed V segments, including chromosome 9 orphons, were excluded from the earlier analysis of approximately 600 of the donors because counts were too low. A later analysis associated 15,000 to 20,000 TCR beta sequences with specific HLA alleles at a false discovery rate of 0.05. A later genetic analysis associated a missense DCLRE1C variant with V-gene and J-gene trimming of TCR beta chains, and an independent cohort replicated the association. Several of the top co-occurrence clusters appeared to be linked to parvovirus B19, influenza, CMV and Epstein-Barr virus, according to a later analysis. According to a later genetic analysis, donors in an Asian-associated ancestry cluster had fewer N-insertions in productive TCRs than the roughly 670-donor mean. In a later analysis, TCR association rates were found to vary across HLA loci, with the most associated TCRs seen for DRB1 alleles and the fewest for HLA-C alleles. A further reported finding was that TCR beta sequences accurately predicted the HLA-A and HLA-B alleles for most subjects in the first cohort. Strong co-occurrence of HLA alleles, especially DR and DQ, made assigning TCR associations to individual alleles difficult. In an earlier analysis of some 550 of the donors, most TCR beta V segments were observed in productive rearrangements about 90% or about 30% of the time, broadly matching IMGT annotations. Because some donors lacked HLA typing at each locus, the association tests relied only on the typed subset. Sequencing depth was assumed to be roughly uniform across donors in the presence/absence analyses, though that assumption may not hold. Correlated functional status among segregating V segments might be attributable to linkage disequilibrium, but an unknown experimental factor could not be ruled out. In a later analysis, most CMV-associated TCR beta chains were found to appear HLA-restricted, with HLA associations seemingly driven largely by CMV exposure. The study listed over 150 TCR beta chains as associated with cytomegalovirus.

Sequences GTSNPN (CDR1) and SVGIG (CDR2) are obtained from the germline V gene (reference sequence). The cysteine opens and the phenylalanine closes a CDR3 of 16 amino acids. The DNA shown is the 48-base CDR3, in frame from base 1. V loses 3 bases, J loses 0 bases, and the germline ends lie 18 bases apart. Material: PBMCs. The chain is encoded by TRBV30 joined to TRBJ2-7; the D gene is perhaps TRBD2, on 5 matching bases. The sequence derives from a woman aged 50 to 60 in good health and CMV-seronegative. The CDR3 region: CAWSDPHRGSSYEQYF. The DNA sequence is TGTGCCTGGAGCGACCCTCACAGAGGGAGCTCCTACGAGCAGTACTTC.